This T cell receptor (beta chain) appears in the sequencing data of a study of blood T cells in healthy people across ages. V lost 4 bases and J 9 bases, leaving 13 bases between the germline ends. CDR1 is SNHLY and CDR2 is FYNNEI in the germline V gene. The CDR3 runs 14 residues. A second about 7 to 11 cycle PCR used barcoded and J-beta primers. MiXCR was run by TCRdb on the 5' RACE reads, yielding one entry per CDR3 protein. The sample lists over a million distinct CDR3 sequences; around 40% were seen once. The clonotype was recovered from a woman under 30 in good health. V and J are TRBV2 and TRBJ1-6, with D possibly matching TRBD1 (5 bases). Specimen: blood. The CDR3, as DNA: TGTGCCAGCAGTGGGGACGGGGGAGGTTCACCCCTCCACTTT. It translates to CASSGDGGGSPLHF.